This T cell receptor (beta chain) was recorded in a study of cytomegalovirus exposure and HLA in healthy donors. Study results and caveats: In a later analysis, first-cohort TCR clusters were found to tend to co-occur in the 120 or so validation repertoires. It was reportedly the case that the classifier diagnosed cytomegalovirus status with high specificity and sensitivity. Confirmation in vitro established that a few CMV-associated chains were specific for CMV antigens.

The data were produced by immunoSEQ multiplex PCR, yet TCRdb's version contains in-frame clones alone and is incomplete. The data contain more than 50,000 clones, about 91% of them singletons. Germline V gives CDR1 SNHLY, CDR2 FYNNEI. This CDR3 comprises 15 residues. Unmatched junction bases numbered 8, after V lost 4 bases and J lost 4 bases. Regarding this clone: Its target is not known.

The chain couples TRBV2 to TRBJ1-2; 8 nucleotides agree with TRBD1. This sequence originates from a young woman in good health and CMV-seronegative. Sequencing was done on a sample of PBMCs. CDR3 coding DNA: TGTGCCAGCAGTGTGGGGCTGACAGGGGCCTATGGCTACACCTTC. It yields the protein CASSVGLTGAYGYTF.